This is a list of T cell receptor beta chains from one sample in a study of T cells in Graves' hyperthyroidism and ophthalmopathy. Each CDR3 protein is one row after TCRdb ran MiXCR on the multiplex PCR reads. Of about 520,000 distinct CDR3 sequences listed, around a quarter were seen once; the top ten hold about 10%. The sample comprised blood. The receptors stem from a woman aged 25 to 39 with Graves' ophthalmopathy. The CDR3 runs from the conserved cysteine through the conserved F or W. A D gene is named only where the DNA matches it firmly. Some rows have no size entry. The others give once, few or many, or a class for an expanded clone.

v_gene	abundance	j_gene	d_gene	CDR3nt	CDR3aa
TRBV2	many	TRBJ1-5	-	TGTGCCAGCAGTTTGGCAGGCCCCCTTACTAATCAGCCCCAGCATTTT	CASSLAGPLTNQPQHF
TRBV30	-	TRBJ1-1	-	TGTGCCTGGAGACCAACCGGGAATTGGGAAGCTTTCTTT	CAWRPTGNWEAFF
TRBV7-2	many	TRBJ2-2	-	TGTGCCAGCAGCCGGGACTCAGGGAACACCGGGGAGCTGTTTTTT	CASSRDSGNTGELFF
TRBV20-1	-	TRBJ1-2	-	TGCAGTGCGGATCAGGATGGTGGCTACACCTTC	CSADQDGGYTF
TRBV4-3	many	TRBJ2-5	-	TGCGCCAGCAGCCAAGATGGGCTCGCAGAAGAGACCCAGTACTTC	CASSQDGLAEETQYF
TRBV24-1	many	TRBJ1-2	TRBD1	TGTGCCACCAGTGATTTAACTGAAAGGGACAGTAACTCTCCCTTGGATGGCTACACCTTC	CATSDLTERDSNSPLDGYTF
TRBV6-1	few	TRBJ2-7	-	TGTGCCAGCAACGGTGAATTGGGGGGAACCTACGAGCAGTACTTC	CASNGELGGTYEQYF
TRBV6-1	many	TRBJ2-7	TRBD2	TGTGCCAGTACTAGCGGGGGGGCCTACGAGCAGTACTTC	CASTSGGAYEQYF
TRBV12-5	-	TRBJ1-1	TRBD1	TGTGCTAGTGGTCTAGGGGACAGGGAGGGTGACACTGAAGCTTTCTTT	CASGLGDREGDTEAFF
TRBV6-1	-	TRBJ2-5	TRBD2	TGTGCCAGCAGTAGGACTAGCGGGAGGAAGACCCAGTACTTC	CASSRTSGRKTQYF
TRBV6-1	-	TRBJ1-2	-	TGTGCCAGCAGCAAGGGCAGGGGCCGGGGGGATGGCTACACCTTC	CASSKGRGRGDGYTF
TRBV27	many	TRBJ1-2	TRBD1	TGTGCCAGCAGTCCCGGGACAGGGAATGACTACACCTTC	CASSPGTGNDYTF
TRBV5-1	many	TRBJ1-3	TRBD1	TGCGCCAGCAGCGCACGGACAGGGGGCGCGGAGGGAAACACCATATATTTT	CASSARTGGAEGNTIYF
TRBV5-1	many	TRBJ2-5	-	TGCGCCAGCGAGGGTACAGGGAATGGGCAGACCCAGTACTTC	CASEGTGNGQTQYF
TRBV20-1	many	TRBJ2-2	TRBD2	TGCAGTGCTAGAGTGGGGGGGGGCACCGGGGAGCTGTTTTTT	CSARVGGGTGELFF
TRBV7-2	-	TRBJ1-2	TRBD1	TGTGCCAGCAGCGCCTCGACAGGGGCCAACTATGGCTACACCTTC	CASSASTGANYGYTF
TRBV6-1	many	TRBJ2-7	-	TGTGCCAGCAGTGACAGCCACCTCTACGAGCAGTACTTC	CASSDSHLYEQYF
TRBV27	-	TRBJ1-1	-	TGTGCCAGCAGCCTTCGGGTCCACGGGGGCATGAACACTGAAGCTTTCTTT	CASSLRVHGGMNTEAFF
TRBV12-3/TRBV12-4	many	TRBJ1-3	-	TGTGCCAGCAGTCTCCGGACAGTAGGAAACACCATATATTTT	CASSLRTVGNTIYF
TRBV28	many	TRBJ1-5	-	TGTGCCAGCAGTGACAGGTTAGGGGCGCATCAGCCCCAGCATTTT	CASSDRLGAHQPQHF
TRBV6-1	many	TRBJ1-1	-	TGTGCCAGCAGTGAAACCCTCGGAGCTTTCTTT	CASSETLGAFF
TRBV12-3/TRBV12-4	-	TRBJ1-1	TRBD1	TGTGCCAGCAGTTCACGGACAGGGGCCAACACTGAAGCTTTCTTT	CASSSRTGANTEAFF
TRBV27	many	TRBJ1-2	TRBD1	TGTGCCAGCTCAGTAGGACCGGGACAGGGGGCATATGGCTACACCTTC	CASSVGPGQGAYGYTF
TRBV5-4	many	TRBJ1-2	-	TGTGCCAGCAGCCGAAACGGCCGGGACGGAACTGGCTACACCTTC	CASSRNGRDGTGYTF
TRBV20-1	-	TRBJ2-7	TRBD1	TGCAGTGCTTGGGACGGGGGACAGGCCCTCTACGAGCAGTACTTC	CSAWDGGQALYEQYF
TRBV18	-	TRBJ2-2	-	TGTGCCAGCTCAGCGGGACACCCGAACACCGGGGAGCTGTTTTTT	CASSAGHPNTGELFF
TRBV5-1	many	TRBJ1-1	-	TGCGCCAGCACCAAACAGGACATTAACACTGAAGCTTTCTTT	CASTKQDINTEAFF
TRBV27	many	TRBJ2-7	TRBD2	TGTGCCAGCAGTCCAAGAGTTAGCGGGGGAAACTACGAGCAGTACTTC	CASSPRVSGGNYEQYF
TRBV4-2	many	TRBJ1-1	-	TGTGCCAGCAGCCAGTTGGTTGGGGGCCCCATGAACACTGAAGCTTTCTTT	CASSQLVGGPMNTEAFF
TRBV12-3/TRBV12-4	-	TRBJ1-3	-	TGTGCCAGCAGCCTGATAAAGGGAACTGGAAACACCATATATTTT	CASSLIKGTGNTIYF
TRBV2	-	TRBJ1-3	-	TGTGCCAGCAGTGAATGGGGGTCCTCTGGAAACACCATATATTTT	CASSEWGSSGNTIYF
TRBV7-2	-	TRBJ2-7	-	TGTGCCAGCAGCTTAGGAGCGGAAGCCTCCTACGAGCAGTACTTC	CASSLGAEASYEQYF
TRBV15	few	TRBJ1-5	-	TGTGCCACCAGCAGAGTTAAAGGCCATCAGCCCCAGCATTTT	CATSRVKGHQPQHF
TRBV15	once	TRBJ1-5	-	TGTGCCACCAGCAGAGTAAGGGGGACTAGCAATCAGCCCCAGCATTTT	CATSRVRGTSNQPQHF
TRBV28	many	TRBJ1-5	-	TGTGCCCTCCCACGAGGACCCGGCAATCAGCCCCAGCATTTT	CALPRGPGNQPQHF
TRBV20-1	many	TRBJ2-7	TRBD2	TGCAGTGTCCCTCGCGGGGGGGCCCGCTACGAGCAGTACTTC	CSVPRGGARYEQYF
TRBV11-2	many	TRBJ2-2	TRBD2	TGTGCCAGCAGCTTAGAACCTAGCGGGAGGGGGGAGCTGTTTTTT	CASSLEPSGRGELFF
TRBV19	-	TRBJ1-5	-	TGTGCCAGTAGAAACAGGGCTCAGCCCCAGCATTTT	CASRNRAQPQHF
TRBV7-2	many	TRBJ1-2	-	TGTGCCAGCAGCTCCGGACGGCTCTATGGCTACACCTTC	CASSSGRLYGYTF
TRBV19	many	TRBJ1-1	-	TGTGCCAGTAGCCCCGGGAGGCGACCCTCGATCGCTTTCTTT	CASSPGRRPSIAFF
TRBV10-3	-	TRBJ2-7	-	TGTGTCTTCAGTGAGATTCGCGTACAGAGCTCCTACGAGCAGTACTTC	CVFSEIRVQSSYEQYF
TRBV24-1	many	TRBJ2-5	TRBD1	TGTGCCACCAGTGATCCTGAGAGGACAGGGCAAGAGACCCAGTACTTC	CATSDPERTGQETQYF
TRBV5-1	once	TRBJ1-1	-	TGCGCCAGCAGCTTGGAGGCGGAGATGAACACTGAAGCTTTCTTT	CASSLEAEMNTEAFF
TRBV12-3/TRBV12-4	few	TRBJ2-5	-	TGTGCCAGCTGGGGGACCAACCAAGAGACCCAGTACTTC	CASWGTNQETQYF
TRBV6-1	many	TRBJ1-2	TRBD1	TGTGCCAGCAGCCCCGGACAGGGAAGGTATGGCTACACCTTC	CASSPGQGRYGYTF
TRBV6-1	-	TRBJ2-7	-	TGTGCCAGCAGTGGACCAATAGGGGGACCCTACGAGCAGTACTTC	CASSGPIGGPYEQYF
TRBV28	many	TRBJ2-7	-	TGTGCCAGCAGTTTCCCCCTTGCGAGGGCCAACTACGAGCAGTACTTC	CASSFPLARANYEQYF
TRBV19	many	TRBJ2-6	-	TGTGCCAGTAGTATCGCGGTCTCTGGGGCCAACGTCCTGACTTTC	CASSIAVSGANVLTF
TRBV20-1	-	TRBJ1-1	-	TGCAGTGCTAGCGGGGGTTCGGCTTTCTTT	CSASGGSAFF
TRBV11-2	-	TRBJ2-7	-	TGTGCCAGCAGCTTAAGCCGGGACTCCCCCTACGAGCAGTACTTC	CASSLSRDSPYEQYF